This T cell receptor (beta chain) was profiled in a study of T cell repertoires in cytomegalovirus infection. At the level of the study: Peptides in the study included HLA-C-restricted and HLA-B-restricted CMV epitopes.

The V and J ends lost 7 bases and 8 bases respectively, with 14 bases between them. Germline values: CDR1 ENHRY, CDR2 SYGVKD. The CDR3 contains 13 residues. TCRdb reprocessed the reads with MiXCR, giving one entry per CDR3 protein. The table records about 900,000 distinct CDR3 sequences, 31% of them present only once. Broader study findings: CMV-specific HLA-C-restricted TCR beta clonotypes dominated the ex vivo response.

This clonotype was counted a few times. Its specificity is unknown. V usage is TRBV10-3 and J usage is TRBJ1-4; D is ambiguous. The sequence derives from a human donor in good health (CMV status not recorded). Some clones in this sample may be carry-over from other donors' samples. The starting material was cultured CD8+ T cells from PBMCs, obtained from culture after CMV antigen stimulation. CDR3 sequence: CAIIGRAGEKLFF. CDR3 bases: TGTGCCATCATTGGCCGCGCGGGGGAAAAACTGTTTTTT.